These T cell receptor beta chains were read from a single sample in a study of neurological immune-mediated disorders. TCRdb re-analysed the 5' RACE reads in MiXCR, keeping a single row per CDR3 protein. The table includes about 33,000 distinct CDR3 sequences, approximately 1.6% detected once. The sequencing input was PBMCs. These receptors were obtained from a woman in her twenties or thirties with multiple sclerosis. Both conserved end residues are part of each CDR3. D genes are given only for firm matches. Clone size appears in some rows only: once, few, many, or a class for an expanded clone.

clone size: many
J gene: TRBJ2-5
V gene: TRBV7-2
D gene: -
CDR3 DNA: TGTGCCAGCAGCCCTGGGACGGTCCAAGAGACCCAGTACTTC
CDR3 protein: CASSPGTVQETQYF

clone size: many
J gene: TRBJ1-5
V gene: TRBV20-1
D gene: -
CDR3 DNA: TGCAGTGCTAGAATTTCCGGCAGGGTCTCTCAGCCCCAGCATTTT
CDR3 protein: CSARISGRVSQPQHF

clone size: many
J gene: TRBJ1-1
V gene: TRBV5-1
D gene: -
CDR3 DNA: TGCGCCAGCAGCTTGGCGGGGGTGAGGACTGAAGCTTTCTTT
CDR3 protein: CASSLAGVRTEAFF

clone size: many
J gene: TRBJ2-2
V gene: TRBV20-1
D gene: -
CDR3 DNA: TGCAGTGCTAGGAGAGTAAGCGGGGAGCTGTTTTTT
CDR3 protein: CSARRVSGELFF

clone size: many
J gene: TRBJ1-2
V gene: TRBV5-5
D gene: -
CDR3 DNA: TGTGCCAGCAGCTTGCGACTTAACTATGGCTACACCTTC
CDR3 protein: CASSLRLNYGYTF

clone size: many
J gene: TRBJ2-2
V gene: TRBV12-3/TRBV12-4
D gene: -
CDR3 DNA: TGTGCCAGCAGTTCGGCTGCCGGGGAGCTGTTTTTT
CDR3 protein: CASSSAAGELFF

clone size: many
J gene: TRBJ1-6
V gene: TRBV5-1
D gene: -
CDR3 DNA: TGCGCCAGCAGCTTGCTTGGGGGGCGGAATTCACCCCTCCACTTT
CDR3 protein: CASSLLGGRNSPLHF

clone size: many
J gene: TRBJ2-5
V gene: TRBV20-1
D gene: TRBD2
CDR3 DNA: TGCAGTGCTAGAAAGGGGACGCCGGGACTAGCAGAGACCCAGTACTTC
CDR3 protein: CSARKGTPGLAETQYF

clone size: many
J gene: TRBJ2-7
V gene: TRBV20-1
D gene: -
CDR3 DNA: TGCAGTGCTAGAAGCCCGGCCGAGCAGTACTTC
CDR3 protein: CSARSPAEQYF

clone size: many
J gene: TRBJ2-4
V gene: TRBV7-2
D gene: TRBD1
CDR3 DNA: TGTGCCAGCAGCTTAGGGACAGGGGACATTCAGTACTTC
CDR3 protein: CASSLGTGDIQYF

clone size: many
J gene: TRBJ2-1
V gene: TRBV11-2
D gene: -
CDR3 DNA: TGTGCCAGCACCAAGAGGACGGATGGTAGCAATGAGCAGTTCTTC
CDR3 protein: CASTKRTDGSNEQFF

clone size: -
J gene: TRBJ1-1
V gene: TRBV7-6
D gene: -
CDR3 DNA: TGTGCCAGCAGACGGGGGCTTGAGAATACTGAAGCTTTCTTT
CDR3 protein: CASRRGLENTEAFF

clone size: many
J gene: TRBJ1-3
V gene: TRBV7-6
D gene: -
CDR3 DNA: TGTGCCAGCAGCTTACCAGCAGGGCTAGGAAACACCATATATTTT
CDR3 protein: CASSLPAGLGNTIYF

clone size: many
J gene: TRBJ1-5
V gene: TRBV20-1
D gene: TRBD1
CDR3 DNA: TGCAGTGCTGGGGACAGGCAAGCGCAGCCCCAGCATTTT
CDR3 protein: CSAGDRQAQPQHF

clone size: many
J gene: TRBJ1-1
V gene: TRBV3-1
D gene: -
CDR3 DNA: TGTGCCAGCAGCCAAAATCCAGGGGTGAACACTGAAGCTTTCTTT
CDR3 protein: CASSQNPGVNTEAFF

clone size: many
J gene: TRBJ2-2
V gene: TRBV20-1
D gene: -
CDR3 DNA: TGCAGTGCTAGAGATCTTACGCGGGGGCAAGTCGGGGAGCTGTTTTTT
CDR3 protein: CSARDLTRGQVGELFF

clone size: hyperexpanded
J gene: TRBJ2-7
V gene: TRBV11-2
D gene: -
CDR3 DNA: TGTGCCAGCACCACTGGGGTGGGAGCCTACGAGCAGTACTTC
CDR3 protein: CASTTGVGAYEQYF

clone size: many
J gene: TRBJ1-5
V gene: TRBV9
D gene: -
CDR3 DNA: TGTGCCAGCAGCGTAGAAGGGGCTATCAATCAGCCCCAGCATTTT
CDR3 protein: CASSVEGAINQPQHF

clone size: many
J gene: TRBJ2-7
V gene: TRBV7-9
D gene: TRBD2
CDR3 DNA: TGTGCCAGCAGCCTAGCGGGGTCGCGAGAGCAGTACTTC
CDR3 protein: CASSLAGSREQYF

clone size: many
J gene: TRBJ1-4
V gene: TRBV20-1
D gene: -
CDR3 DNA: TGCAGTGCTAGAATTAGGAGTGAAAAACTGTTTTTT
CDR3 protein: CSARIRSEKLFF

clone size: many
J gene: TRBJ2-7
V gene: TRBV3-1
D gene: -
CDR3 DNA: TGTGCCAGCAGCCAGACACCCCCCTACGAGCAGTACTTC
CDR3 protein: CASSQTPPYEQYF

clone size: once
J gene: TRBJ1-1
V gene: TRBV7-3
D gene: -
CDR3 DNA: TGTGCCAGCACCGACTCCGGGTGGACTGAAGCTTTCTTT
CDR3 protein: CASTDSGWTEAFF

clone size: many
J gene: TRBJ2-7
V gene: TRBV6-6
D gene: -
CDR3 DNA: TGTGCCAGCCGTGCATCAACCTACGAGCAGTACTTC
CDR3 protein: CASRASTYEQYF

clone size: many
J gene: TRBJ1-2
V gene: TRBV3-1
D gene: TRBD1
CDR3 DNA: TGTGCCAGCAGCCAAGAGAACAAGGGGGCCTATGGCTACACCTTC
CDR3 protein: CASSQENKGAYGYTF

clone size: many
J gene: TRBJ1-1
V gene: TRBV10-3
D gene: -
CDR3 DNA: TGTGCCATCAGGGACACCAAGACAGGCAACACTGAAGCTTTCTTT
CDR3 protein: CAIRDTKTGNTEAFF

clone size: many
J gene: TRBJ1-1
V gene: TRBV3-1
D gene: -
CDR3 DNA: TGTGCCAGCAGTCAGATGAACACTGAAGCTTTCTTT
CDR3 protein: CASSQMNTEAFF

clone size: many
J gene: TRBJ1-2
V gene: TRBV18
D gene: TRBD1
CDR3 DNA: TGTGCCAGCTCACGCGGGGGACAGGGAGGTGGCTACACCTTC
CDR3 protein: CASSRGGQGGGYTF

clone size: many
J gene: TRBJ1-2
V gene: TRBV7-9
D gene: -
CDR3 DNA: TGTGCCAGCAGCGCGTCGGGGAACTATGGCTACACCTTC
CDR3 protein: CASSASGNYGYTF

clone size: medium-sized
J gene: TRBJ2-3
V gene: TRBV6-2/TRBV6-3
D gene: TRBD2
CDR3 DNA: TGTGCCAGCAGTCCCGGGACTAGGGACACAGATACGCAGTATTTT
CDR3 protein: CASSPGTRDTDTQYF

clone size: many
J gene: TRBJ1-2
V gene: TRBV12-3/TRBV12-4
D gene: TRBD1
CDR3 DNA: TGTGCCAGCAGGCATACAGGGGCTCAAGGCTACACCTTC
CDR3 protein: CASRHTGAQGYTF

clone size: many
J gene: TRBJ2-4
V gene: TRBV18
D gene: -
CDR3 DNA: TGTGCCAGCTCACCAGATCGGGGGAATAGAAACATTCAGTACTTC
CDR3 protein: CASSPDRGNRNIQYF

clone size: many
J gene: TRBJ2-1
V gene: TRBV3-1
D gene: TRBD2
CDR3 DNA: TGTGCCAGCAGGGGACTAGCTGGGCATGAGCAGTTCTTC
CDR3 protein: CASRGLAGHEQFF

clone size: many
J gene: TRBJ2-6
V gene: TRBV20-1
D gene: -
CDR3 DNA: TGCAGTGGCAGTTCTGGGGCCAACGTCCTGACTTTC
CDR3 protein: CSGSSGANVLTF

clone size: many
J gene: TRBJ2-3
V gene: TRBV5-1
D gene: -
CDR3 DNA: TGCGCCAGCAGCTTGTGGTCAGAACCTAGCACAGATACGCAGTATTTT
CDR3 protein: CASSLWSEPSTDTQYF

clone size: many
J gene: TRBJ1-2
V gene: TRBV7-9
D gene: -
CDR3 DNA: TGTGCCAGCAGCTTAGTTTTAAACTATGGCTACACCTTC
CDR3 protein: CASSLVLNYGYTF

clone size: many
J gene: TRBJ1-1
V gene: TRBV28
D gene: -
CDR3 DNA: TGTGCCAGCAGTCCCTCGAGGGGGAAGGCTTTCTTT
CDR3 protein: CASSPSRGKAFF

clone size: many
J gene: TRBJ1-2
V gene: TRBV7-2
D gene: TRBD1
CDR3 DNA: TGTGCCAGCAGCCCCAGGGGGCCCATCTATGGCTACACCTTC
CDR3 protein: CASSPRGPIYGYTF

clone size: many
J gene: TRBJ1-2
V gene: TRBV20-1
D gene: -
CDR3 DNA: TGCAGTGCTCCCAGGGACGGCTACACCTTC
CDR3 protein: CSAPRDGYTF

clone size: once
J gene: TRBJ2-7
V gene: TRBV12-3/TRBV12-4
D gene: TRBD1
CDR3 DNA: TGTGCCAGCAGTTTGTCCGGACAGGGTGGTGAGCAGTACTTC
CDR3 protein: CASSLSGQGGEQYF

clone size: many
J gene: TRBJ2-7
V gene: TRBV6-5
D gene: -
CDR3 DNA: TGTGCCAGCAGCCTCGGACGCACGGGGAAGCAGTACTTC
CDR3 protein: CASSLGRTGKQYF

clone size: many
J gene: TRBJ1-3
V gene: TRBV5-1
D gene: TRBD1
CDR3 DNA: TGCGCCAGCAGCTTGGGGGACAGTTTCTCTGGAAACACCATATATTTT
CDR3 protein: CASSLGDSFSGNTIYF

clone size: many
J gene: TRBJ1-1
V gene: TRBV15
D gene: -
CDR3 DNA: TGTGCCACCAGCATTAAACAGGGCGGAACTGAAGCTTTCTTT
CDR3 protein: CATSIKQGGTEAFF

clone size: many
J gene: TRBJ2-5
V gene: TRBV9
D gene: -
CDR3 DNA: TGTGCCAGCAGCGTTAATTCAGTACGAGAGACCCAGTACTTC
CDR3 protein: CASSVNSVRETQYF

clone size: many
J gene: TRBJ1-1
V gene: TRBV5-1
D gene: -
CDR3 DNA: TGCGCCAGCAGCTTGTACTCGGGGCAGAACACTGAAGCTTTCTTT
CDR3 protein: CASSLYSGQNTEAFF

clone size: many
J gene: TRBJ2-7
V gene: TRBV6-2/TRBV6-3
D gene: -
CDR3 DNA: TGTGCCAGCAGTTGGGGGGCGGCCTACGAGCAGTACTTC
CDR3 protein: CASSWGAAYEQYF

clone size: many
J gene: TRBJ2-3
V gene: TRBV5-1
D gene: TRBD1
CDR3 DNA: TGCGCCAGCAGCTCGCAGGGGGCGCCCACAGATACGCAGTATTTT
CDR3 protein: CASSSQGAPTDTQYF

clone size: many
J gene: TRBJ2-5
V gene: TRBV4-2
D gene: TRBD2
CDR3 DNA: TGTGCCAGCAGCCAAGAGGTAGCGGGGGGGCAAGAGACCCAGTACTTC
CDR3 protein: CASSQEVAGGQETQYF

clone size: many
J gene: TRBJ1-5
V gene: TRBV6-2/TRBV6-3
D gene: TRBD1
CDR3 DNA: TGTGCCAGCACACAGGGGTGGTACCAGCCCCAGCATTTT
CDR3 protein: CASTQGWYQPQHF

clone size: many
J gene: TRBJ2-7
V gene: TRBV9
D gene: -
CDR3 DNA: TGTGCCAGCAGCGCCCACGTAGCGGCGGCATCCTACGAGCAGTACTTC
CDR3 protein: CASSAHVAAASYEQYF

clone size: many
J gene: TRBJ2-1
V gene: TRBV7-2
D gene: TRBD1
CDR3 DNA: TGTGCCAGCAGTTTCGGACAGGGAGCCTACAATGAGCAGTTCTTC
CDR3 protein: CASSFGQGAYNEQFF

clone size: many
J gene: TRBJ1-5
V gene: TRBV7-2
D gene: -
CDR3 DNA: TGTGCCAGCAGCGTACGCAGGGAACAGCCCCAGCATTTT
CDR3 protein: CASSVRREQPQHF

clone size: many
J gene: TRBJ2-7
V gene: TRBV24-1
D gene: -
CDR3 DNA: TGTGCCACCAGTGACAACGACAGATCCTACGAGCAGTACTTC
CDR3 protein: CATSDNDRSYEQYF

clone size: many
J gene: TRBJ2-7
V gene: TRBV5-1
D gene: -
CDR3 DNA: TGCGCCAGCAGCTTGGTAGCGGACCCCACTCTAGAGCAGTACTTC
CDR3 protein: CASSLVADPTLEQYF

clone size: many
J gene: TRBJ2-5
V gene: TRBV4-2
D gene: TRBD1
CDR3 DNA: TGTGCCAGCAGCTCTACAGGGGGCGCACGGGAGACCCAGTACTTC
CDR3 protein: CASSSTGGARETQYF

clone size: many
J gene: TRBJ1-1
V gene: TRBV12-3/TRBV12-4
D gene: -
CDR3 DNA: TGTGCCAGCAGTCTCCAACTGCACACTGAAGCTTTCTTT
CDR3 protein: CASSLQLHTEAFF

clone size: many
J gene: TRBJ1-1
V gene: TRBV7-7
D gene: TRBD1
CDR3 DNA: TGTGCCAGCGGACAGGGTTTGAACACTGAAGCTTTCTTT
CDR3 protein: CASGQGLNTEAFF

clone size: many
J gene: TRBJ2-2
V gene: TRBV5-5
D gene: -
CDR3 DNA: TGTGCCAGCAGCTCGACAGCATTCACCGGGGAGCTGTTTTTT
CDR3 protein: CASSSTAFTGELFF

clone size: medium-sized
J gene: TRBJ1-5
V gene: TRBV12-3/TRBV12-4
D gene: TRBD1
CDR3 DNA: TGTGCCAGCACCCCCGGACAGGGTGGTAAGCCCCAGCATTTT
CDR3 protein: CASTPGQGGKPQHF